Each of the 22 T cell receptor beta chains below was sequenced from the same sample in a study of cytomegalovirus exposure and HLA in healthy donors. The PCR ran on 60 Vbeta and 13 Jbeta primers. Sequenced by immunoSEQ multiplex PCR; TCRdb stores in-frame clones only, minus some. The sample holds tens of thousands of clones. The source material was PBMCs. The receptors derive from a man in his forties or fifties in good health and CMV-seronegative.

V usage is TRBV4-2 and J usage is TRBJ2-1, with 10 bases fitting TRBD2. CDR1 and CDR2 (germline): LGHNA, YNFKEQ. The CDR3 covers 19 residues. With V trimmed by 0 bases and J by 3 bases, 11 bases remained unmatched. CDR3 residues: CASSQDSGIAGGLYNEQFF. In nucleotides, the CDR3 is TGTGCCAGCAGCCAAGATTCGGGGATAGCGGGGGGCCTCTACAATGAGCAGTTCTTC.

The rearrangement links TRBV5-1 to TRBJ2-7; D is undetermined. This CDR3 is built from 14 residues. The germline V gene encodes CDR1 SGHRS and CDR2 YFSETQ. V lost 2 bases, J lost 2 bases, and 11 bases lay in between. DNA of the CDR3: TGCGCCAGCAGCTTAAGAGTGAGCGCCTACGAGCAGTACTTC. It encodes CASSLRVSAYEQYF.

The CDR3: CASSLGGTAGNTIYF. The CDR3 bases are TGTGCCAGCAGTTTAGGGGGGACAGCTGGAAACACCATATATTTT. The gene calls are TRBV28 and TRBJ1-3, with TRBD1 matching 7 bases. Germline-derived CDR1 and CDR2 are MDHEN and SYDVKM. The CDR3 totals 15 residues. J was trimmed by 2 bases and V by 2 bases; bases with no gene match: 3.

This chain uses TRBV10-3 with TRBJ2-1; the D gene is possibly TRBD1 (6 bases). Germline values: CDR1 ENHRY, CDR2 SYGVKD. The CDR3 runs 13 residues. With 10 bases removed from V and 6 bases from J, the gap between germline ends came to 16 bases. CDR3 loop: CATRKPQGNEQFF. DNA for the CDR3: TGTGCCACGAGGAAACCACAGGGCAATGAGCAGTTCTTC.

This chain links TRBV5-4 with TRBJ1-2; 10 bases are a match to TRBD1. Germline values: CDR1 SGHNT, CDR2 YYREEE (reference sequence). CDR3 size: 12 residues. J lost 5 bases, V lost 7 bases, and 2 bases had no gene match. The DNA for the CDR3 is TGTGCCAGCTCGGACAGGGGGTATGGCTACACCTTC. Amino acids: CASSDRGYGYTF.

The chain carries TRBV5-1 and TRBJ1-4; the D gene is possibly TRBD1 (5 bases). This CDR3 is 15 amino acids long. Between the trimmed V and J ends, which lost 2 bases and 2 bases, there was a span of 10 bases. The germline V gene has CDR1 SGHRS and CDR2 YFSETQ. DNA for the CDR3: TGCGCCAGCAGCTTCCAGGGTGGGACTAATGAAAAACTGTTTTTT. Translating it yields CASSFQGGTNEKLFF.

This chain joins TRBV28 and TRBJ1-2; D gene uncertain. The CDR3 is 14 amino acids. The V gene lost 2 bases and the J gene lost 2 bases, with 9 bases spanning the gap. Germline V gene sequence: CDR1 MDHEN, CDR2 SYDVKM. CDR3 DNA sequence: TGTGCCAGCAGTTTAGGCAGGAACAACTATGGCTACACCTTC. Protein sequence: CASSLGRNNYGYTF.

The V and J genes are TRBV2 and TRBJ2-7; 10 bases match TRBD1. After removal of 6 bases from V and 7 bases from J, the junction contained 9 bases not matched to a gene. Germline V lookup: CDR1 SNHLY, CDR2 FYNNEI. The CDR3 contains 14 residues. This CDR3 reads CASRPRQGAGEQYF. Here the CDR3 DNA reads TGTGCCAGCAGGCCCCGACAGGGGGCGGGAGAGCAGTACTTC.

This sequence joins TRBV18 and TRBJ1-2; perhaps TRBD1 as D (5 bases). The CDR3 is made up of 13 amino acids. In germline, CDR1 is KGHSH, CDR2 LQKENI. The V and J ends lost 3 bases and 6 bases respectively, with 11 bases between them. The CDR3 protein is CASSPDMTHGYTF. The CDR3 bases are TGTGCCAGCTCACCGGACATGACCCATGGCTACACCTTC.

The chain uses TRBV5-1 and TRBJ1-2, with TRBD1 matching 7 bases. The V and J ends lost 2 bases and 7 bases, in that order; junction bases with no gene match: 5. The CDR3 has 13 amino acids. Germline V gene data show CDR1 as SGHRS and CDR2 as YFSETQ. CDR3 in DNA: TGCGCCAGCAGCTTAACGACAGGGCTTGGCTACACCTTC. It is translated as CASSLTTGLGYTF.

V usage is TRBV5-1 and J usage is TRBJ2-7; maybe TRBD1 (5 bases). V lost 4 bases to trimming and J lost 5 bases, with 13 bases between them. The germline V gene encodes CDR1 SGHRS and CDR2 YFSETQ. The CDR3 runs to 13 residues. The CDR3 spells CASSQGSRDEQYF. CDR3 DNA sequence: TGCGCCAGCAGCCAGGGTAGTCGGGACGAGCAGTACTTC.

The V and J genes are TRBV7-2 and TRBJ2-1, with a tentative D call TRBD1 (6 bases). V lost 4 bases, J lost 0 bases, and 10 bases lay in between. This CDR3 spans 15 amino acids. Looked up from germline, CDR1 is SGHTA and CDR2 is FQGNSA. CDR3 nucleotide sequence: TGTGCCAGCAGCTATGTGGGGGCCTCCTACAATGAGCAGTTCTTC. As protein: CASSYVGASYNEQFF.

On this clone: At one boundary the junction diverges from the germline segment, which might be a read error. Other nucleotide sequences from this sample produce the same CDR3. The chain employs TRBV6-5 and TRBJ1-6; TRBD1 matches at 9 bases. The CDR3 runs to 15 residues. Germline values: CDR1 MNHEY, CDR2 SVGAGI. CDR3 loop: CASSYWDRVNSPLHF. As DNA, the CDR3 is TGCGCCAGCAGTTACTGGGACAGGGTGAATTCACCCCTCCACTTT.

The rearrangement links TRBV28 to TRBJ2-7; 10 nucleotides line up with TRBD1. This CDR3 has 16 residues. Trimming at V came to 5 bases and at J to 2 bases, leaving 9 bases not matched to a gene. Germline values: CDR1 MDHEN, CDR2 SYDVKM. CDR3 sequence: CASSLSPGTGAYEQYF. The CDR3 DNA reads as TGTGCCAGCAGTCTCTCCCCCGGGACAGGGGCCTACGAGCAGTACTTC.

The J gene is TRBJ2-2, the V gene TRBV5-6; D not certain. Germline V gene sequence: CDR1 SGHDT, CDR2 YYEEEE. V lost 1 base, J lost 1 base, and 8 bases lay in between. The CDR3 consists of 15 residues. CDR3 DNA: TGTGCCAGCAGCTTGTTTGTCCAGAACACCGGGGAGCTGTTTTTT. Protein: CASSLFVQNTGELFF.

The V gene is TRBV28, the J gene TRBJ1-6; 8 nucleotides align to TRBD1. The CDR3 extends over 13 amino acids. V gave up 1 base and J gave up 14 bases; unmatched junction bases: 4. Germline CDR1 reads MDHEN; CDR2 reads SYDVKM. The CDR3 DNA sequence: TGTGCCAGCAGTTTATTTGACAGGGGAGCCCTCCACTTT. As protein: CASSLFDRGALHF.

The chain links TRBV7-9 to TRBJ1-1; the match to TRBD1 covers 7 bases. From germline, CDR1 is SEHNR and CDR2 FQNEAQ (reference sequence). Germline trimming cut 5 bases from V and 2 bases from J; bases unmatched to any gene: 5. The CDR3 is made up of 14 amino acids. The chain's CDR3 is CASSLGTANTEAFF. In DNA, the CDR3 is TGTGCCAGCAGCCTCGGGACAGCAAACACTGAAGCTTTCTTT.

The chain is built from TRBV18 and TRBJ1-4; 8 positions agree with TRBD1. The CDR3 runs to 16 residues. Trimming at V came to 4 bases and at J to 4 bases, leaving 8 bases not matched to a gene. The germline CDR1 and CDR2 sequences are KGHSH and LQKENI. DNA of the CDR3: TGTGCCAGCTCACGTCAGGGGGCCTGGAGTAATGAAAAACTGTTTTTT. This gives the protein CASSRQGAWSNEKLFF.

V and J are TRBV18 and TRBJ1-1, with D maybe TRBD1 (5 bases). CDR3 length: 14 residues. V dropped 0 bases and J dropped 3 bases, with 8 bases sitting between them. Per germline, CDR1 KGHSH and CDR2 LQKENI. For the CDR3, the DNA is TGTGCCAGCTCACCACCGCAGGGTGACACTGAAGCTTTCTTT. Its translation: CASSPPQGDTEAFF.

The chain carries TRBV19 and TRBJ1-2, with a tentative D call TRBD1 (5 bases). Trimming pared 7 bases from V and 3 bases from J, leaving 15 bases between. The germline gives CDR1 LNHDA, CDR2 SQIVND (reference sequence). CDR3 length: 14 residues. This CDR3 reads CASKHGGDDYGYTF. CDR3 in DNA: TGTGCCAGTAAACACGGGGGAGATGACTATGGCTACACCTTC.

The chain is built from TRBV6-1 and TRBJ1-1, with D unclear. CDR3 length: 16 amino acids. Per germline, CDR1 MNHNS and CDR2 SASEGT. V gave up 2 bases and J gave up 0 bases, with 13 bases separating them. The CDR3 DNA follows: TGTGCCAGCAGTGAAAGGAGTTACTTCATGAACACTGAAGCTTTCTTT. Translation: CASSERSYFMNTEAFF.

This rearrangement joins TRBV28 to TRBJ1-2; a possible D gene is TRBD1 (6 bases). The CDR3 has 14 amino acids. Germline CDR1 reads MDHEN; CDR2 reads SYDVKM. The germline V and J ends were trimmed by 3 bases and 4 bases, with 12 bases remaining between them. The CDR3 sequence is CASSFREGGYGYTF. CDR3 DNA sequence: TGTGCCAGCAGTTTCCGCGAAGGGGGCTATGGCTACACCTTC.